This record looks at one T cell receptor beta chain sequence and its context. Its antigen is not identified. This entry comes from a study of T-cell memory formation after mild COVID-19. The study, taken as a whole, reports: Among clones contracting day 15 to 85, CD4/CD8 was balanced, whereas later expanders leaned CD4+. Pre-infection memory already had some responding clones, implying cross-reactive memory joined. Still unconfirmed is whether the second-wave clones peaking on day 37 recognized SARS-CoV-2. CD8+ contracting clones occupied EMRA, while CD4+ ones occupied mainly CM and EM.

TCRdb processed the 5' RACE reads anew with MiXCR; each CDR3 protein has one entry. The sample holds 450,000 or so distinct CDR3 sequences; more than 20% are singletons and the top ten take around 13%. This CDR3 region has 14 residues. V shed 0 bases, J shed 8 bases, and the junction held 6 bases outside the gene matches. Germline V gives CDR1 SGHVS, CDR2 FQNEAQ. This chain uses TRBV7-8 with TRBJ1-1; TRBD1 agrees at 7 bases. This TCR came from an adult woman who had mild COVID-19 (a few samples of this study predate the infection). Cell type and time point are not known. The sample consisted of PBMCs or a T cell subset sorted from them (not recorded which). This CDR3 is CASSLARKGAEAFF. The CDR3 coding sequence is TGTGCCAGCAGCTTAGCGCGTAAGGGGGCCGAAGCTTTCTTT.